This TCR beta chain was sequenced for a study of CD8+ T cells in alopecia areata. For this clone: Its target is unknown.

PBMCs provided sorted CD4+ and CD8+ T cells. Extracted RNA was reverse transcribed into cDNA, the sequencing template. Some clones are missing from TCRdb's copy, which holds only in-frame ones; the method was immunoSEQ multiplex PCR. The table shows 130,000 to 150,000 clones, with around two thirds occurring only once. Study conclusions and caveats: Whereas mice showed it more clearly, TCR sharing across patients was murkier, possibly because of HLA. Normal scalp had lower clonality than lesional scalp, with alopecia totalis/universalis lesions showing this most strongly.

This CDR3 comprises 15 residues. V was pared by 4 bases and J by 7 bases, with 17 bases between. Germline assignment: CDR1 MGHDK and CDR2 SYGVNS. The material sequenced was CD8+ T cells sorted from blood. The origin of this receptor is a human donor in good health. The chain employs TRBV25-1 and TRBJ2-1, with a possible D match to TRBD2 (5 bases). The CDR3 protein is CASSGGSGSLNEQFF. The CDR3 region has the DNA TGTGCCAGCAGTGGGGGAAGCGGCTCACTTAATGAGCAGTTCTTC.